This T cell receptor beta chain was identified during a study of cytomegalovirus exposure and HLA in healthy donors (dated by TCRdb to the late 2010s). Looking at the study overall: In an earlier analysis of 450 to 750 of the donors, 250 to 300 Gb of sequence data and 120 million or so unique TCR beta sequences from about 190 million T cells were reported. An early release covering more than 500 HLA-typed donors comprised roughly 300 gigabases of sequencing data and tens of millions of unique TCR sequences. Of the 398 genotyped donors, 65% to 90% fell in the genetic ancestry cluster associated with self-reported Caucasian donors. The aim of the study was to test whether cataloging public T cell receptors could identify signatures of past pathogen exposure. Using immunosequencing, the study profiled T cell repertoires from about 620 subjects and related those repertoires to cytomegalovirus serostatus. In addition to the first cohort of roughly 700 subjects, a separate validation cohort of over 90 different subjects was used. The study combined high-throughput TCR immunosequencing, statistical association of individual TCRs with disease status, and machine learning to predict cytomegalovirus infection status. A later analysis re-examined previously published TCR beta repertoires from more than 650 donors and added high-resolution HLA genotyping to investigate patterns of TCR occurrence. Rather than using new phenotypic data, the later analysis identified candidate immune exposures from TCR beta sequences and from how often those sequences occurred across donors. To decide whether each TCR beta V gene segment behaved as functional or pseudogenic, an earlier analysis of some 580 of the donors relied on high-throughput TCR beta sequencing. Alongside the repertoire data, information on donor age, sex, ethnicity and CMV serostatus was compiled. A later genetic analysis took genome-wide SNP genotypes for about 60% of the roughly 670 donors and used that subset as a discovery cohort. Every discovery cohort repertoire had been produced on one sequencing platform. HLA typing covered class I and class II loci at four-digit resolution. Typing coverage differed by locus: A, B, C, DRB1 and DQB1 were typed in roughly 620-630 donors, DQA1 in about 550, DPA1 in nearly 610, and DPB1 in just under 490. Several DR-DQ haplotypes were treated as single units for association and clustering because of strong linkage in the cohort. Among about 370 genotyped donors of the cohort, an average of around 220,000 unique TCR beta nucleotide sequences was sequenced per donor, of which about 18% were non-productive. Overall results and qualifications from the work: V-gene and J-gene trimming of TCR beta chains was associated with a missense DCLRE1C variant in a later genetic analysis, and the association was replicated in an independent cohort. According to a later analysis, parvovirus B19, influenza, CMV and Epstein-Barr virus appeared linked to several top co-occurrence clusters. A group of highly shared sequence variants was considered likely to be a technical artifact of the sequencing pipeline. A further reported finding was that TCR beta sequences accurately predicted the HLA-A and HLA-B alleles for most subjects in the first cohort. An earlier analysis of around 500 of the donors showed that most TCR beta V segments appeared in productive rearrangements either about 90% or about 30% of the time, which broadly matched IMGT annotations. A total of about 150 TCR beta chains were listed by the study as associated with cytomegalovirus. In a later analysis, HLA-associated TCR beta chains showed more clonal expansion and lower generation probabilities than non-associated chains that were equally common. Linkage disequilibrium might explain the correlated functional status among segregating V segments, but an unknown experimental factor could not be ruled out. In vitro tests confirmed that a few of the cytomegalovirus-associated TCR beta chains recognize cytomegalovirus antigens. Most TCR sequences were seen in very few donors, while some public TCRs were found in many individuals. Roughly uniform sequencing depth across donors was assumed in presence/absence analyses, although this assumption may not hold. The authors suggested that the approach could potentially be generalized to other disease states and immunological phenotypes. Some IMGT-functional V segments, including TRBV6-2 and TRBV6-3, could not be told apart with the 87-base-pair reads, so those segments were excluded. A later analysis associated roughly 17,000 TCR beta sequences with specific HLA alleles at a false discovery rate of 0.05. A later genetic analysis reported fewer N-insertions in productive TCRs among donors in an Asian-associated ancestry cluster than the roughly 620-donor mean. Most CMV-associated TCR beta chains appeared to be HLA-restricted in a later analysis, and the HLA associations seemed to be driven largely by CMV exposure. CMV serostatus was the only immune exposure information available for the cohort. HLA typing was unavailable for some donors at each locus, so association tests used only the typed subset. Cytomegalovirus status was reported to be diagnosed by the classifier with high specificity and sensitivity in both the original and validation cohorts. When HLA alleles, especially DR and DQ, strongly co-occurred, attributing TCR associations to individual alleles was difficult. A later analysis found that TCR association rates varied across HLA loci, with DRB1 alleles showing the most associated TCRs and HLA-C alleles the fewest. The earlier analysis of around 600 of the donors excluded seventeen rarely observed V segments, including chromosome 9 orphons, because counts were too low. In this cohort, only TCR beta chains were sequenced, and detectable features were limited by the absence of alpha or paired-chain data.

The V end loses 4 bases and the J end loses 10 bases, and a stretch of 17 bases separates them. Sequences MNHNS (CDR1) and SASEGT (CDR2) are obtained from the germline V gene. From its cysteine to its phenylalanine, the CDR3 spans 14 amino acids. Of the read, only the CDR3 DNA is kept; its 42 bases are in frame from base 1. Receptor amplification or capture employed the immunoSEQ multiplex PCR assay. A mixture of 60 forward primers for TCR Vbeta segments and 13 reverse primers for TCR Jbeta segments was used in the multiplex PCR. A multiplex PCR assay on genomic DNA amplified the CDR3 region of rearranged TCR beta genes. Amplified TCR beta libraries were sequenced as 87-base-pair reads on the Illumina HiSeq System. The paper's processing steps were these. A later analysis tallied about 77 million unique TCR beta chains across the 640 or so repertoires, and some 12 million of those chains were shared by two or more donors. To remove PCR and sequencing errors, raw reads were error-corrected and collapsed into unique sequences using a nearest-neighbor algorithm that merged closely related sequences. V, D and J gene segments were assigned by aligning CDR3 sequences to IMGT reference sequences. For a sequence to be retained, a match of at least six nucleotides was required to both a V gene segment and a J gene segment. A rearrangement was called productive if the CDR3 had no stop codons and remained in frame with V and J, and every other rearrangement was called non-productive. Following IMGT convention, CDR3 was defined as the stretch from the second conserved V-encoded cysteine up to the conserved J-encoded phenylalanine. The earlier analysis of about 620 of the donors excluded sequences that lacked an unambiguous match to a single V gene segment. An earlier analysis of a few hundred of the donors called V segments functional above 56.7% productive rearrangements and segregating when the between-donor standard deviation exceeded 5%. A statistical classification framework was built for diagnosing cytomegalovirus status from the catalog of TCR beta chain sequences. In a later analysis, V and J genes were assigned by comparing TCR nucleotide sequences against IMGT/GENE-DB human TR gene sequences. Using the TCRdist pipeline, a later analysis assigned CDR3 sequences along with most-parsimonious VDJ recombination scenarios. In a later analysis, each TCR beta chain was defined by its CDR3 amino acid sequence together with its V-gene family, and reads without a unique V-gene family were excluded. A later analysis removed 600 or so highly shared, low-generation-probability nucleotide sequences to deal with suspected cross-contamination and a sequencing artifact. A later analysis calculated a clonal expansion index for each public chain from normalized within-repertoire ranks of inferred template counts. In a later analysis, generation probabilities were computed with a VDJ recombination model fitted to out-of-frame rearrangements, and the resulting probabilities were checked against IGoR. In a later analysis, hypergeometric tests were used to score TCR-TCR, TCR-HLA and TCR-CMV co-occurrence, with a repertoire-size bias correction applied to TCR pairs. False discovery rates were estimated in a later analysis by permuting HLA or CMV assignments 20 times. In a later analysis, co-occurring TCRs were grouped using DBSCAN, and TCRdist sequence similarity was added for clustering within HLA-allele-positive subsets. Co-occurrence clustering excluded repertoires with fewer than 30,000 or more than 120,000 public chains, plus five with anomalous nucleotide sharing. TCRdb re-hosts the immuneACCESS table, in-frame sequences only. Its copies lack some clones; in the studies checked, an unresolved V gene accounts for under half of them, and the cause for the rest is not known. The V and J calls and the clone size are those of that table, but D and trimming were determined from the DNA. The sample table records more than 90,000 clones; around four fifths of these occur just once. The ten largest account for about 4% of the sample.

With respect to this clone: Its specific antigen is unknown. The input lacks base qualities; no much larger clone sits a single base away.

The cohort was made up of several hundred healthy bone marrow donors. At the time of sampling, all cohort members were nominally healthy, though unrecorded immune exposures were likely present. The donor tested CMV seropositive and was one of the 289 seropositive cohort members. Each donor provided a peripheral blood sample, and peripheral blood mononuclear cells were used for TCR beta sequencing. The Qiagen DNeasy Blood Extraction Kit was used to extract genomic DNA from the blood cell samples. This receptor was taken from a woman aged 40 to 55 in good health and CMV-seropositive. The sequence links TRBV6-1 to TRBJ2-1; TRBD1 might be the D gene, on 6 matching bases. Specimen: PBMCs. The CDR3: CASSGTDSRREQFF. The nucleotide sequence reads as follows: TGTGCCAGCAGTGGGACAGACTCCCGCCGGGAGCAGTTCTTC.